This T cell receptor (beta chain) is drawn from a study of Ad26.COV2.S vaccination and SARS-CoV-2 variants. On the study more broadly: Into the muscle, Ad26.COV2.S was dosed once or twice, 56 days apart.

Regarding this clone: Antigen unknown.

Losses at the gene ends were 5 bases for V and 6 bases for J; bases not matched to a gene: 10. Germline V gene sequence: CDR1 SGHAT, CDR2 FQNNGV. The CDR3 length is 15 residues. Findings and caveats of the study: Participants in the vaccine arm had higher spike-specific TCR breadth; placebo recipients had lower.

Treatment indicated: roughly 18 received Ad26.COV2.S at low or high dose, single or two shots; about 5 received placebo; per-sample allocation not given. Day 63 after the first injection of vaccine or placebo was the sampling time. Libraries were prepared by immunoSEQ multiplex PCR; TCRdb keeps only in-frame clonotypes and omits some of them. The sample gives roughly 390,000 clones, around nine tenths of which show up once; approximately 3.7% is in the top ten. This chain connects TRBV11-2 to TRBJ2-1; 7 bases match TRBD2. The sequences come from peripheral blood, collected in a trial of Ad26.COV2.S vaccine versus placebo. This clonotype was obtained from a person between 18 and 59 years old who received the Ad26.COV2.S COVID-19 vaccine or a placebo. The CDR3 spells CASSRNPGEGNEQFF. The CDR3 nucleotides are TGTGCCAGCAGCCGGAACCCCGGGGAGGGCAATGAGCAGTTCTTC.